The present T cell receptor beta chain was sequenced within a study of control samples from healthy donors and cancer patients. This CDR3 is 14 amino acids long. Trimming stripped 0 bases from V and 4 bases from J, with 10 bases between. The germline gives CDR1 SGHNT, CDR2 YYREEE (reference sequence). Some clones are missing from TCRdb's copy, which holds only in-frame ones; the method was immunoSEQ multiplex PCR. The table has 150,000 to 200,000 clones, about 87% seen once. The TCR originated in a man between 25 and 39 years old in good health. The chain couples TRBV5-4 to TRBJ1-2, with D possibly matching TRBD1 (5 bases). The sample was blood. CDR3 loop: CASSLGQSTYGYTF. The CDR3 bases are TGTGCCAGCAGCTTGGGACAGAGCACCTATGGCTACACCTTC. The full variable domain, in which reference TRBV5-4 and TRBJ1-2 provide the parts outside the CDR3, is ETGVTQSPTHLIKTRGQQVTLRCSSQSGHNTVSWYQQALGQGPQFIFQYYREEENGRGNFPPRFSGLQFPNYSSELNVNALELDDSALYLCASSLGQSTYGYTFGSGTRLTVV.